The text below deals with one T cell receptor beta chain. Its antigen is not identified. These data originate in a study of T-cell reconstitution after alpha-beta-depleted transplantation in children. Findings and caveats of the study: Reportedly, alpha-beta T cells present about two months post-transplant originated from several hundred expanded clones of graft origin. A year had passed since transplant, and T-cell counts and diversity by then came mostly from newly produced T cells. Surviving recipient cells, namely T cells and thymic progenitors, were the source of high day-60 TCRbeta diversity in some patients.

Germline assignment: CDR1 SGHVS and CDR2 FQNEAQ. Trimming took off 5 bases at V and 9 bases at J, with 11 bases between the two ends. The CDR3 spans 12 residues. Construction of the TCRbeta library involved unique molecular identifiers. TCRdb ran MiXCR on the PCR reads and lists one entry per CDR3 protein. The table shows 490,000 or so distinct CDR3 sequences, with 10% occurring only once. The chain recombines TRBV7-8 with TRBJ2-1; D ambiguous. The input for sequencing was PBMCs, taken before TCRalphabeta/CD19-depleted stem cell transplant. The clonotype was recovered from a child aged 2-15 years with inherited bone marrow failure, due to receive a stem cell transplant. The CDR3: CASSLTPFEQFF. CDR3 sequence (DNA): TGTGCCAGCAGCCTGACTCCCTTTGAGCAGTTCTTC.